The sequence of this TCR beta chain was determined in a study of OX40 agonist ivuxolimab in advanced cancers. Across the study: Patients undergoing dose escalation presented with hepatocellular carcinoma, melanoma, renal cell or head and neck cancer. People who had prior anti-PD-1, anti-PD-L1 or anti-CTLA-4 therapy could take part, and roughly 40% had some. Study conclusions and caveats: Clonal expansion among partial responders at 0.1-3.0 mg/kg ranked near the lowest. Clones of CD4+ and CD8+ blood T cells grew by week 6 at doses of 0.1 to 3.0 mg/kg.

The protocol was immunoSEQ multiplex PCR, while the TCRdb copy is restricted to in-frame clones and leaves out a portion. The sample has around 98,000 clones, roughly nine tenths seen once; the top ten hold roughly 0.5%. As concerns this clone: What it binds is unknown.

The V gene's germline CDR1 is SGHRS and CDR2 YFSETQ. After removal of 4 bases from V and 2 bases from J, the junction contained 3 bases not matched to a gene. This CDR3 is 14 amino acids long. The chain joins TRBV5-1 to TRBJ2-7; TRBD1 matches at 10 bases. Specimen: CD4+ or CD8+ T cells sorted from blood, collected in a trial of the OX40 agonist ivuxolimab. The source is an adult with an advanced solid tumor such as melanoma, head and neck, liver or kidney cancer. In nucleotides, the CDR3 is TGCGCCAGCAGCCCCGGGACAGGGGCCTACGAGCAGTACTTC. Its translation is CASSPGTGAYEQYF.